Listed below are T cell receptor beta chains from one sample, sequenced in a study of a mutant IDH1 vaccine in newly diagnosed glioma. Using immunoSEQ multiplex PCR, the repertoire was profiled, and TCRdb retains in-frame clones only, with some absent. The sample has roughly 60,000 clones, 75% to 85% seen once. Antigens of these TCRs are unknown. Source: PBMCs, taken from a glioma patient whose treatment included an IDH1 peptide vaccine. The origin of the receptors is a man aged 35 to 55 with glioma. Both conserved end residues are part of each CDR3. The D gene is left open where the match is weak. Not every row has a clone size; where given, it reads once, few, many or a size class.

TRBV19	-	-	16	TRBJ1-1	TGTGCCAGTAGTATAGATCGGACACAGGGCTTCACTGAAGCTTTCTTT	CASSIDRTQGFTEAFF
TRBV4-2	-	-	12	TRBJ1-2	TGTGCCAGCAGCCAAGTCAACTATGGCTACACCTTC	CASSQVNYGYTF
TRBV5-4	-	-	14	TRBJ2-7	TGTGCCAGCAGCTTGGTGGGCGGATCCTACGAGCAGTACTTC	CASSLVGGSYEQYF
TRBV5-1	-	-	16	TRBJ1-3	TGCGCCAGCAGCTTCGGGACACCATTCTCTGGAAACACCATATATTTT	CASSFGTPFSGNTIYF
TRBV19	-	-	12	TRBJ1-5	TGTGCCAGTAGAGAGGGGAGTCAGCCCCAGCATTTT	CASREGSQPQHF
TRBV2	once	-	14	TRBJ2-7	TGTGCCAGCACCCGACCCGACAGTGCCTACGAGCAGTACTTC	CASTRPDSAYEQYF
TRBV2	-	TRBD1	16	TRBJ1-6	TGTGCCAGCGAGGGGGCAGTCAACTCCTATAATTCACCCCTCCACTTT	CASEGAVNSYNSPLHF
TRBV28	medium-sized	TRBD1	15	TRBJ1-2	TGTGCCAGCAGTTTAGCGCCGGACAGGATCTATGGCTACACCTTC	CASSLAPDRIYGYTF
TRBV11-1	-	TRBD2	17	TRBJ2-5	TGTGCCAGCAGCACCGGGACTAGCGGGGGGGCGCGAAAGACCCAGTACTTC	CASSTGTSGGARKTQYF
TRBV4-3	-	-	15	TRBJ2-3	TGCGCCAGCAGCCAAACGTCAACTCCAACGGATACGCAGTATTTT	CASSQTSTPTDTQYF
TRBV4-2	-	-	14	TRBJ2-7	TGTGCCAGCAGCCGAAGTAGCGCGGCCTACGAGCAGTACTTC	CASSRSSAAYEQYF
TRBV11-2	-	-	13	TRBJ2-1	TGTGCCAGCAGCCCACGTAGAGGGAATGAGCAGTTCTTC	CASSPRRGNEQFF
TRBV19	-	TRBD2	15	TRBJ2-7	TGTGCCAGTAGTAGCCTAGCGGGAGTCTCGTACGAGCAGTACTTC	CASSSLAGVSYEQYF
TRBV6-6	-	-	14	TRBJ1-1	TGTGCCAGCAGTAACCTCGGCCGCAACACTGAAGCTTTCTTT	CASSNLGRNTEAFF
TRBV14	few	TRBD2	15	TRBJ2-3	TGTGCCAGCAGTCTTAGCGGGAGGAGGCCAGATACGCAGTATTTT	CASSLSGRRPDTQYF
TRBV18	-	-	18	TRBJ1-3	TGTGCCAGCTCACCACCGGGGTCGCAATGGAGCTCTGGAAACACCATATATTTT	CASSPPGSQWSSGNTIYF
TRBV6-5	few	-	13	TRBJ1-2	TGTGCCAGCAGTTCCGTAGGGGTTGTTGGCTACACCTTC	CASSSVGVVGYTF
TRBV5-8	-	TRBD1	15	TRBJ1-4	TGTGCCAGCAGCCCAGGGGGCAGGGCTAATGAAAAACTGTTTTTT	CASSPGGRANEKLFF
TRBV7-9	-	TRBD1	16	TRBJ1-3	TGTGCCAGCAGCCCTCCGGGACAGGGGTCTGGAAACACCATATATTTT	CASSPPGQGSGNTIYF
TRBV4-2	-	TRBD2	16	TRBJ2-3	TGTGCCAGCAGCCAAGGACTAGCGGGAGCTGGAGATACGCAGTATTTT	CASSQGLAGAGDTQYF
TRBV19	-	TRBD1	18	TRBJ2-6	TGTGCCAGTAGTAGTACAGGGGTCCATATCTCTGGGGCCAACGTCCTGACTTTC	CASSSTGVHISGANVLTF
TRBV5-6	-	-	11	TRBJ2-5	TGTGCCAGCAGCGTCCAAGAGACCCAGTACTTC	CASSVQETQYF
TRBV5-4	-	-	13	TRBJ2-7	TGTGCCAGCAGCCCCGAGGCCAACTACGAGCAGTACTTC	CASSPEANYEQYF
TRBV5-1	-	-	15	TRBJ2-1	TGCGCCAGCAGCTTGGACGGGGGGCCCGGCAATGAGCAGTTCTTC	CASSLDGGPGNEQFF
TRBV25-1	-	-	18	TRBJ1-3	TGTGCCAGCAGTGCCTTCTCTTTGACTGTATCCTCTGGAAACACCATATATTTT	CASSAFSLTVSSGNTIYF